The source of this TCR beta chain is a study of shared clonotypes between healthy human individuals. Here immunoSEQ multiplex PCR was the method, and the copy in TCRdb shows in-frame clones only, minus some. The profile shows 600,000 to 750,000 clones, roughly 70% of them singletons. The germline V gene has CDR1 SGHDN and CDR2 FVKESK. The ends were cut back, 1 base at V and 0 bases at J, with 13 bases in the middle. The CDR3 has 17 amino acids. The clonotype was recovered from a woman aged 25 to 39 in good health. The rearrangement joins TRBV14 to TRBJ2-1; D not resolved. Sequencing input: memory CD4+ T cells sorted from blood. Noted subset: CD45RA-negative fraction. The CDR3 region has the DNA TGTGCCAGCAGCCAAGGGCGTCGGAAGACCTCCTACAATGAGCAGTTCTTC. Protein sequence: CASSQGRRKTSYNEQFF.